The T cell receptor (beta chain) described here comes from a study of cytomegalovirus exposure and HLA in healthy donors (dated by TCRdb to about 2017). Study-level background: In an earlier analysis of under 600 of the donors, 276 Gb of sequence data and 100 million or so unique TCR beta sequences from about 180 million T cells were reported. Rather than using new phenotypic data, the later analysis identified candidate immune exposures from TCR beta sequences and from how often those sequences occurred across donors. Among roughly 370 genotyped donors of the cohort, an average of about 240,000 unique TCR beta nucleotide sequences were sequenced per donor, around 18% of them non-productive. The study combined high-throughput TCR immunosequencing, statistical association of individual TCRs with disease status, and machine learning to predict cytomegalovirus infection status. Donor age, sex, ethnicity and CMV serostatus were compiled alongside the repertoire data. To study patterns of TCR occurrence, a later analysis re-analyzed previously published TCR beta repertoires from 500 to 850 donors and added high-resolution HLA genotyping. The number of donors typed differed by locus, with 629-630 for A, B, C, DRB1 and DQB1, 522 for DQA1, over 600 for DPA1, and some 450 for DPB1. In addition to the first cohort of 500 to 850 subjects, a separate validation cohort of approximately 130 different subjects was used. Roughly 5 DR-DQ haplotypes were handled as single units for association and clustering, since linkage in the cohort was strong. Using immunosequencing, the study profiled T cell repertoires from 640 or so subjects and related those repertoires to cytomegalovirus serostatus. All discovery cohort repertoires had been generated on a single sequencing platform. HLA typing included class I and class II loci at four-digit resolution. The study was designed to test whether signatures of past pathogen exposure could be identified by cataloging public T cell receptors. The genetic ancestry cluster associated with self-reported Caucasian donors included approximately 85% of the roughly 400 genotyped donors. A later genetic analysis used genome-wide SNP genotypes for about 65% of the 666 donors, treating that subset as a discovery cohort. An early release covering 500 to 750 HLA-typed donors comprised about 310 gigabases of sequencing data and around 86 million unique TCR sequences. To decide whether each TCR beta V gene segment behaved as functional or pseudogenic, an earlier analysis of 587 of the donors relied on high-throughput TCR beta sequencing. The full study reports these points: A later analysis reported that several top co-occurrence clusters appeared linked to parvovirus B19, influenza, CMV and Epstein-Barr virus. A group of highly shared sequence variants was considered likely to be a technical artifact of the sequencing pipeline. An association between a missense DCLRE1C variant and V-gene and J-gene trimming of TCR beta chains was found in a later genetic analysis and replicated in an independent cohort. In a later analysis, most CMV-associated TCR beta chains were found to appear HLA-restricted, with HLA associations seemingly driven largely by CMV exposure. Most TCR sequences were seen in very few donors, while some public TCRs were found in many individuals. Cytomegalovirus status was reported to be diagnosed by the classifier with high specificity and sensitivity in both the original and validation cohorts. Linkage disequilibrium might explain the correlated functional status among segregating V segments, but an unknown experimental factor could not be excluded. This cohort had only TCR beta chains sequenced, and the lack of alpha or paired-chain data limited which features could be detected. CMV serostatus was the only immune exposure information available for the cohort. A further reported finding was that TCR beta sequences accurately predicted the HLA-A and HLA-B alleles for most subjects in the first cohort. Assigning TCR associations to individual alleles was difficult when HLA alleles, especially DR and DQ, strongly co-occurred. Three of the identified cytomegalovirus-associated TCR beta chains were confirmed in vitro to be specific for cytomegalovirus antigens. The earlier analysis of fewer than 750 of the donors excluded around 17 rarely observed V segments, including chromosome 9 orphons, because counts were too low. A later analysis found that TCR association rates varied across HLA loci, with DRB1 alleles showing the most associated TCRs and HLA-C alleles the fewest. The study listed 150 to 200 TCR beta chains as associated with cytomegalovirus. Because HLA typing was unavailable for some donors at each locus, only the typed subset was used in association tests. Because the 87-base-pair reads could not distinguish some IMGT-functional V segments, including TRBV6-2 and TRBV6-3, those segments were excluded. The authors suggested that the approach could potentially be generalized to other disease states and immunological phenotypes. Roughly uniform sequencing depth across donors was assumed in presence/absence analyses, although this assumption may not hold. Broadly in line with IMGT annotations, most TCR beta V segments showed up in productive rearrangements about 87% or about 30% of the time in an earlier analysis of 450 to 600 of the donors. In a later genetic analysis, fewer N-insertions in productive TCRs were reported among donors in an Asian-associated ancestry cluster than the approximately 670-donor mean. A later analysis found that HLA-associated TCR beta chains were more clonally expanded and had lower generation probabilities than equally common non-associated chains. In a later analysis, some 18,000 TCR beta sequences were associated with specific HLA alleles at a false discovery rate of 0.05.

Looking up the germline V gene yields CDR1 SNHLY and CDR2 FYNNEI. Here V drops 6 bases and J drops 6 bases, and the junction holds 10 bases not matched to any gene. The CDR3 starts with the cysteine, ends with the phenylalanine, and has 14 residues. Of the read, only the CDR3 DNA is kept; its 42 bases are in frame from base 1. Library construction relied on the immunoSEQ multiplex PCR assay. For the multiplex PCR, a mixture combining 60 forward primers for TCR Vbeta segments and 13 reverse primers for TCR Jbeta segments was used. Amplification of the CDR3 region of rearranged TCR beta genes was performed with a multiplex PCR assay on genomic DNA. Amplified TCR beta libraries were sequenced as 87-base-pair reads on the Illumina HiSeq System. The original pipeline was this. A later analysis counted tens of millions of unique TCR beta chains across the roughly 700 repertoires, and around 9.9 million of these chains were shared by at least two donors. Raw reads were error-corrected and collapsed into unique sequences by a nearest-neighbor algorithm in which closely related sequences were merged to remove PCR and sequencing errors. CDR3 sequences were aligned to IMGT reference sequences to assign V, D and J gene segments. For a sequence to be retained, a match of at least six nucleotides was required to both a V gene segment and a J gene segment. Rearrangements were called productive when the CDR3 lacked stop codons and stayed in frame with V and J; all others were non-productive. Following IMGT convention, CDR3 was defined as the stretch from the second conserved V-encoded cysteine up to the conserved J-encoded phenylalanine. Sequences without an unambiguous match to a single V gene segment were excluded from the earlier analysis of about 630 of the donors. An earlier analysis of under 750 of the donors called V segments functional above 56.7% productive rearrangements and segregating when the between-donor standard deviation exceeded 5%. A statistical classification framework was developed to diagnose cytomegalovirus status using the catalog of TCR beta chain sequences. In a later analysis, TCR nucleotide sequences were compared against IMGT/GENE-DB human TR gene sequences so that V and J genes could be assigned. The TCRdist pipeline was used in a later analysis to assign CDR3 sequences and most-parsimonious VDJ recombination scenarios. In a later analysis, every TCR beta chain was defined by the combination of its CDR3 amino acid sequence and its V-gene family, and reads without a unique V-gene family were dropped. To address suspected cross-contamination and a sequencing artifact, a later analysis removed a few hundred highly shared, low-generation-probability nucleotide sequences. In a later analysis, a clonal expansion index for each public chain was calculated from normalized within-repertoire ranks of inferred template counts. In a later analysis, generation probabilities were computed using a VDJ recombination model fitted to out-of-frame rearrangements, and the results were checked against IGoR. In a later analysis, TCR-TCR, TCR-HLA and TCR-CMV co-occurrence was scored with hypergeometric tests, and a repertoire-size bias correction was applied to TCR pairs. A later analysis estimated false discovery rates by permuting HLA or CMV assignments 20 times. A later analysis grouped co-occurring TCRs with DBSCAN, adding TCRdist sequence similarity when clustering within HLA-allele-positive subsets. Repertoires with fewer than 30,000 or more than 120,000 public chains, plus five repertoires with anomalous nucleotide sharing, were excluded from co-occurrence clustering. The immuneACCESS repertoire file appears here via TCRdb, limited to in-frame rearrangements. These files lack a portion of the clones; in checked studies, under half of the deficit traces to unresolved V genes, and the cause of the others is not known. V and J calls and clone size are those listed in that table; D and trimming were worked out from the DNA. The sample has fewer than 130,000 clones on record, 86% of them singletons. The ten largest clonotypes hold more than 1.5% of the sample.

The cohort comprised 550 to 700 healthy bone marrow donors. At the time of sampling, every cohort member was nominally healthy, though immune exposures that went unrecorded were likely present. The donor tested CMV seronegative, placing the donor among the 352 seronegative members of the cohort. A peripheral blood sample was provided by each donor, and peripheral blood mononuclear cells were used for TCR beta sequencing. Genomic DNA was extracted from the blood cell samples with the Qiagen DNeasy Blood Extraction Kit. On this clone itself: Its specific antigen is unknown. Nothing much larger sits one base from this clone, and base qualities are not available.

The sequence was obtained from a man aged 35-49 years in good health and CMV-seronegative. Material: PBMCs. The V gene is TRBV2 and the J gene is TRBJ2-7; 8 bases in the middle match TRBD1. Read as DNA, the sequence is TGTGCCAGCAGGCCGGGACAGGCACCGGGCGAGCAGTACTTC. It is translated as CASRPGQAPGEQYF.